This passage covers 7 T cell receptor beta chains from one sample sequenced in a study of T cells in Graves' hyperthyroidism and ophthalmopathy. Researchers amplified the TCR beta CDR3 regions from RNA transcripts. The HTBI primer set drove a first-round RT-PCR of the TCR CDR3. TCRdb independently ran MiXCR on the multiplex PCR reads; one entry per CDR3 protein. The sample includes 560,000 or so distinct CDR3 sequences, just under 20% of them seen just once. Specimen: blood. Every receptor here comes from a man in his forties with Graves' ophthalmopathy.

This chain uses TRBV7-9 with TRBJ1-2, with D hard to call. CDR1 is SEHNR, CDR2 FQNEAQ, per germline (reference sequence). V was clipped by 3 bases and J by 1 base, with 9 bases between them. CDR3 length equals 14 residues. CDR3 nucleotides: TGTGCCAGCAGCTTCGGGATGAATAACTATGGCTACACCTTC. This gives the protein CASSFGMNNYGYTF.

CDR3 loop: CASSFVQSAGTQYF. CDR3 nucleotide sequence: TGTGCCAGCAGTTTCGTACAGTCGGCAGGTACGCAGTATTTT. The V call is TRBV11-3, the J call TRBJ2-3; D remains ambiguous. The CDR3 length is 14 residues. Looked up from germline, CDR1 is SGHNT and CDR2 is YENEEA. The V end lost 6 bases, the J end lost 8 bases, and 18 bases lay between the germline ends.

The chain joins TRBV27 to TRBJ2-2; the D is unclear. The CDR3 sequence is 9 residues long. V lost 11 bases and J 3 bases, leaving 1 base between the germline ends. Germline V gene data show CDR1 as MNHEY and CDR2 as SMNVEV (reference sequence). The CDR3 region is CADTGELFF. CDR3 sequence (DNA): TGTGCCGACACCGGGGAGCTGTTTTTT.

A remark on this clonotype: This may be a read error, as it is one base from a much larger clone. The rearrangement joins TRBV27 to TRBJ2-3, with 7 nucleotides matching TRBD2. CDR1 and CDR2 from the germline V gene are MNHEY and SMNVEV (reference sequence). CDR3 length: 15 residues. Trimming cost V 5 bases and J 1 base; bases outside gene matches: 6. This CDR3 reads CASSQSAGGTDTQYF. CDR3 nucleotide sequence: TGTGCCAGCAGTCAATCGGCGGGAGGCACAGATACGCAGTATTTT.

The V and J genes are TRBV14 and TRBJ2-3, with no clear D. The germline V gene has CDR1 SGHDN and CDR2 FVKESK. The ends were cut back, 4 bases at V and 7 bases at J, with 12 bases in the middle. The CDR3 runs to 13 residues. The CDR3 loop is CASSPPGLYTQYF. CDR3 DNA sequence: TGTGCCAGCAGCCCCCCTGGGCTCTATACGCAGTATTTT.

This sequence joins TRBV2 and TRBJ1-4; a weak D match, TRBD1 (5 bases). Germline-derived CDR1 and CDR2 are SNHLY and FYNNEI. Trimming cost V 3 bases and J 5 bases, with 16 bases left between them. The CDR3 has 16 amino acids. DNA of the CDR3: TGTGCCAGCAGTGAGGGACTGCGGTTAAAAAATGAAAAACTGTTTTTT. Translating it yields CASSEGLRLKNEKLFF.

This chain links TRBV24-1 with TRBJ1-5; unclear D gene. V lost 3 bases, J lost 4 bases, and 3 bases lay in between. The CDR3 runs 12 residues. CDR1 is KGHDR and CDR2 is SFDVKD in the germline V gene. The CDR3 DNA reads as TGTGCCACCAGTGATGGAAATCAGCCCCAGCATTTT. It is translated as CATSDGNQPQHF.